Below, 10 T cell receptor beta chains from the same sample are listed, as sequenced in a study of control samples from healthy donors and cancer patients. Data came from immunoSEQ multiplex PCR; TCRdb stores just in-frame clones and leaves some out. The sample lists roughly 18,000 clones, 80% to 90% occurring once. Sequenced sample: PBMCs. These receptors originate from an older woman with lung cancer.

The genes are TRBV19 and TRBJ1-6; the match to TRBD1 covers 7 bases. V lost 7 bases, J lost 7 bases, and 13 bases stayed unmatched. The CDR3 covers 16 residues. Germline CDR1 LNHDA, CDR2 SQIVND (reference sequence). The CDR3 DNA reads TGTGCCAGTACCTCTTTGGAGGGGGCATGGAATTCACCCCTCCACTTT. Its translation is CASTSLEGAWNSPLHF.

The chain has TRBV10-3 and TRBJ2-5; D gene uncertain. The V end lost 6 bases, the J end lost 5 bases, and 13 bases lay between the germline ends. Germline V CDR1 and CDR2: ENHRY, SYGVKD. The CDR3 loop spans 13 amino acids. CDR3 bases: TGTGCCATCAGATCCACCCACGACGAGACCCAGTACTTC. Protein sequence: CAIRSTHDETQYF.

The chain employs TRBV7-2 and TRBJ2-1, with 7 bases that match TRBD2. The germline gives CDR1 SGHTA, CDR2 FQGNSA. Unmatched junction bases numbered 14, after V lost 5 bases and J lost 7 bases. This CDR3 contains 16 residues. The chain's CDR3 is CASSPQSGKVTNEQFF. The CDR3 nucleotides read TGTGCCAGCAGCCCTCAGAGCGGGAAAGTGACGAATGAGCAGTTCTTC.

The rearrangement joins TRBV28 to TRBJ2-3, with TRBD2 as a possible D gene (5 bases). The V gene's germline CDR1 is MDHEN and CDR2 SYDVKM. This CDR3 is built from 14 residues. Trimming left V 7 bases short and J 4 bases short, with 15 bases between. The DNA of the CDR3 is TGTGCCAGCAATTCCCCAGGTAGCGCAGATACGCAGTATTTT. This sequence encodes CASNSPGSADTQYF. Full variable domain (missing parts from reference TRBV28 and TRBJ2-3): DVKVTQSSRYLVKRTGEKVFLECVQDMDHENMFWYRQDPGLGLRLIYFSYDVKMKEKGDIPEGYSVSREKKERFSLILESASTNQTSMYLCASNSPGSADTQYFGPGTRLTVL.

CDR3 sequence reads: CASHSGTLGSYGYTF. The CDR3 coding sequence is TGTGCCAGCCATTCCGGGACCCTCGGCAGCTATGGCTACACCTTC. The gene calls are TRBV6-5 and TRBJ1-2; tentative D call: TRBD1 (5 bases). The CDR3 contains 15 residues. Germline lookup yields CDR1 MNHEY and CDR2 SVGAGI. V gave up 8 bases and J gave up 4 bases, with 20 bases separating them.

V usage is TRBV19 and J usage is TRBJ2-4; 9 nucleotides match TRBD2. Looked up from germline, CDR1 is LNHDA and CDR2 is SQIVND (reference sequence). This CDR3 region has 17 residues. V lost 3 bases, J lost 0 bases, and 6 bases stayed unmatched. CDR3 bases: TGTGCCAGTAGTATGAAGCGGGAGGCGCTAGCCAAAAACATTCAGTACTTC. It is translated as CASSMKREALAKNIQYF.

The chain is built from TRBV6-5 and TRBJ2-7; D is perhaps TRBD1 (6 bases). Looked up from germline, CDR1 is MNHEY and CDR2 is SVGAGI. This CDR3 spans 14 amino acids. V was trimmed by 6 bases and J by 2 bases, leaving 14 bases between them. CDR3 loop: CASSFRQAPYEQYF. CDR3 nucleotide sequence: TGTGCCAGCAGCTTCCGACAGGCCCCCTACGAGCAGTACTTC.

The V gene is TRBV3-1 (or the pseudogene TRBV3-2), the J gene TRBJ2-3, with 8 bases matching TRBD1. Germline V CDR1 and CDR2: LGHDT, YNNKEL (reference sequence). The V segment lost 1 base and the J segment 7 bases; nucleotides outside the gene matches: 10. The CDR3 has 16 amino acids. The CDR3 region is CASSQGAGGLGNTQYF. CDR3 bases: TGTGCCAGCAGCCAAGGGGCAGGGGGCTTAGGAAATACGCAGTATTTT.

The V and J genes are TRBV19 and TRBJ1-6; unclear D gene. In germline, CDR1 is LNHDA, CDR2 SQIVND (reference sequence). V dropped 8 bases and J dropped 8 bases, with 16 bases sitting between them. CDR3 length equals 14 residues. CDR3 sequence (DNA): TGTGCCAGTGGACCTGGGATTTCGGATTCACCCCTCCACTTT. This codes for CASGPGISDSPLHF.

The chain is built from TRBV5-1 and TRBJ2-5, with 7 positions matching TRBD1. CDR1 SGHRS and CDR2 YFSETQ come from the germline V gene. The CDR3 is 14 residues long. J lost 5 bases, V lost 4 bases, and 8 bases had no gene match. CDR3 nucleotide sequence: TGCGCCAGCAGCGAGGGACAGTATATCGAGACCCAGTACTTC. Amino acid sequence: CASSEGQYIETQYF.